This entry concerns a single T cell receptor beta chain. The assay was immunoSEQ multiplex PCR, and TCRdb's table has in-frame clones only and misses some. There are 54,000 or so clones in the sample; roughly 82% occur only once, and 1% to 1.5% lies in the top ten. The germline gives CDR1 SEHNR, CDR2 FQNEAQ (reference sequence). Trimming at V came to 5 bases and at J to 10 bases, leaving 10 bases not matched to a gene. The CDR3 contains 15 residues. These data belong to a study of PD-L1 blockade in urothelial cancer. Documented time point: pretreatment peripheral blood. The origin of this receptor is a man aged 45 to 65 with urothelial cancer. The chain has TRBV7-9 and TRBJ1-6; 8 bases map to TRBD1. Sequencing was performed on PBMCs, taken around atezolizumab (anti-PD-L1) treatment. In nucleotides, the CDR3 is TGTGCCAGCAGCCCGCCGACAGGGGATGGATCACCCCTCCACTTT. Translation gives CASSPPTGDGSPLHF. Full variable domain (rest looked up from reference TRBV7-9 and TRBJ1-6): DTGVSQNPRHKITKRGQNVTFRCDPISEHNRLYWYRQTLGQGPEFLTYFQNEAQLEKSRLLSDRFSAERPKGSFSTLEIQRTEQGDSAMYLCASSPPTGDGSPLHFGNGTRLTVT.